These T cell receptor beta chains were read from a single sample in a study of OX40 agonist ivuxolimab in advanced cancers. The data were produced by immunoSEQ multiplex PCR, yet TCRdb's version contains in-frame clones alone and is incomplete. The sample includes under 95,000 clones, approximately 89% of them seen just once. The sample in question was CD4+ or CD8+ T cells sorted from blood, obtained in a trial of the OX40 agonist ivuxolimab. The source is an adult with an advanced solid tumor such as melanoma, head and neck, liver or kidney cancer. Each CDR3 is given with its conserved first and last residue. D genes are given only for firm matches. For some rows the clone size is stated as once, few or many, or as a class when expanded; others skip it.

D: NA; J: TRBJ2-2; size: NA; V: TRBV6-5; CDR3: CASTPRRTNTGELFF; DNA: TGTGCCAGCACCCCCCGGCGGACGAACACCGGGGAGCTGTTTTTT
D: TRBD2; J: TRBJ2-7; size: NA; V: TRBV6-1; CDR3: CASSESGRDYEQYF; DNA: TGTGCCAGCAGTGAAAGCGGGAGAGACTACGAGCAGTACTTC
D: TRBD2; J: TRBJ2-1; size: NA; V: TRBV6-6; CDR3: CASTESGGGVDEQFF; DNA: TGTGCCAGCACCGAGTCGGGGGGGGGCGTCGATGAGCAGTTCTTC
D: NA; J: TRBJ1-6; size: NA; V: TRBV30; CDR3: CAWSLGNSPLHF; DNA: TGTGCCTGGAGTCTGGGAAATTCACCCCTCCACTTT
D: TRBD2; J: TRBJ2-7; size: NA; V: TRBV5-1; CDR3: CASSPGLAGPYEQYF; DNA: TGCGCCAGCAGCCCCGGACTAGCGGGACCCTACGAGCAGTACTTC
D: NA; J: TRBJ2-3; size: NA; V: TRBV6-1; CDR3: CASSRDPTRPDTQYF; DNA: TGTGCCAGCAGTAGGGACCCTACAAGGCCAGATACGCAGTATTTT
D: NA; J: TRBJ1-5; size: once; V: TRBV27; CDR3: CASSFIDQPQHF; DNA: TGTGCCAGCAGTTTCATAGATCAGCCTCAGCATTTT
D: NA; J: TRBJ2-1; size: NA; V: TRBV7-2; CDR3: CASSRDFRSSYNEQFF; DNA: TGTGCCAGCAGCCGGGACTTCCGTAGCTCCTACAATGAGCAGTTCTTC
D: NA; J: TRBJ2-7; size: few; V: TRBV18; CDR3: CASSPGGKTAEHF; DNA: TGTGCCAGCTCACCCGGGGGAAAGACAGCAGAGCACTTC
D: TRBD2; J: TRBJ2-1; size: NA; V: TRBV5-1; CDR3: CASSLGDSGRANEQFF; DNA: TGCGCCAGCAGCTTGGGGGATAGCGGGAGGGCGAATGAGCAGTTCTTC
D: NA; J: TRBJ1-2; size: NA; V: TRBV5-1; CDR3: CASSPRVPGGGYTF; DNA: TGCGCCAGCAGCCCTAGGGTCCCTGGAGGTGGCTACACCTTC
D: NA; J: TRBJ2-1; size: NA; V: TRBV5-1; CDR3: CASSFFGSYNEQFF; DNA: TGCGCCAGCAGCTTCTTTGGTTCCTACAATGAGCAGTTCTTC